The 11 T cell receptor beta chains below all came from one sample that was sequenced in a study of identical twins. TCRdb re-called the 5' RACE reads with MiXCR, one entry per CDR3 protein. The sample includes some 500,000 distinct CDR3 sequences, around a tenth seen only once; the top ten take 2.5% to 3.5%. These records were also assigned to another study, of yellow fever vaccine responses in identical twins.

Sequencing was carried out using PBMCs. The receptors come from a woman between 18 and 29 years old in good health.

In its sample, this clonotype was seen many times. The V gene is TRBV5-1, the J gene TRBJ2-5; TRBD2 matches at 8 bases. V trimming: 5 bases; J trimming: 7 bases; junction bases outside the gene matches: 13. The germline V gene has CDR1 SGHRS and CDR2 YFSETQ. CDR3 length: 15 residues. The CDR3 DNA is TGCGCCAGCAGGGCAACCGTACTAGCGGCCGCGACCCAGTACTTC. Translation gives CASRATVLAAATQYF.

This clonotype was seen a handful of times. Written as DNA, the CDR3 is TGCAGTGCTAGAGATTCGGGGGCGACCTACGAGCAGTACTTC. Translation: CSARDSGATYEQYF. The chain is built from TRBV20-1 and TRBJ2-7; D may correspond to TRBD1 or TRBD2 (6 bases each). Trimming shortened V by 0 bases and J by 2 bases, and 11 bases separated the two germline ends. CDR1 is DFQATT, CDR2 SNEGSKA, per germline (reference sequence). CDR3 length: 14 residues.

This clonotype came up a few times. The chain uses TRBV4-3 and TRBJ2-2; 9 bases line up with TRBD2. The length of the CDR3 is 16 residues. J lost 0 bases, V lost 4 bases, and 3 bases had no gene match. CDR1 LGHNA and CDR2 YSLEER come from the germline V gene. The CDR3 region has the DNA TGCGCCAGCAGCCCAGCGGGAGGTACGAACACCGGGGAGCTGTTTTTT. Its protein is CASSPAGGTNTGELFF.

This clonotype was seen ten or more times. The rearrangement joins TRBV27 to TRBJ2-7; unclear D gene. Germline assignment: CDR1 MNHEY and CDR2 SMNVEV (reference sequence). CDR3 size: 14 residues. The V end lost 6 bases, the J end lost 1 base, and 13 bases lay between the germline ends. This CDR3 reads CASSPKASSYEQYF. CDR3 bases: TGTGCCAGCAGCCCAAAGGCTAGTTCCTACGAGCAGTACTTC.

This clonotype was observed a handful of times. This rearrangement joins TRBV7-9 to TRBJ2-5, with a possible D match to TRBD2 (6 bases). V was shortened by 2 bases and J by 1 base, with 14 bases between the two germline ends. Germline assignment: CDR1 SEHNR and CDR2 FQNEAQ (reference sequence). This CDR3 region has 16 residues. The CDR3 region is CASSLRAGGTQETQYF. In nucleotides, the CDR3 is TGTGCCAGCAGCTTAAGGGCCGGGGGAACCCAAGAGACCCAGTACTTC.

The chain recombines TRBV15 with TRBJ2-5; no firm D call. Germline values: CDR1 LNHNV, CDR2 YYDKDF (reference sequence). The CDR3 is made up of 13 amino acids. V dropped 9 bases and J dropped 3 bases, with 14 bases sitting between them. The CDR3 here is CATLQPPEETQYF. The CDR3 region has the DNA TGTGCCACTCTTCAGCCGCCCGAAGAGACCCAGTACTTC.

The chain is built from TRBV6-4 and TRBJ2-1; D is uncertain. Deletions cut 7 bases from V and 6 bases from J, with 13 bases between. CDR3 length: 13 amino acids. CDR1 MRHNA and CDR2 SNTAGT come from the germline V gene. The CDR3 DNA reads TGTGCCAGCATAGGCCAAAATCCCAATGAGCAGTTCTTC. It translates to CASIGQNPNEQFF.

This sequence joins TRBV20-1 and TRBJ2-7; D tentatively reads TRBD1 or TRBD2 (5 bases each). The germline gives CDR1 DFQATT, CDR2 SNEGSKA (reference sequence). V was trimmed by 4 bases and J by 0 bases, leaving 10 bases between them. This CDR3 has 13 residues. The CDR3 here is CSATWDLSYEQYF. For the CDR3, the DNA is TGCAGTGCTACCTGGGACCTCTCCTACGAGCAGTACTTC.

This clonotype was seen many times. This chain links TRBV9 with TRBJ2-5, with 8 bases fitting TRBD2. The CDR3 spans 14 residues. The V gene end was trimmed by 3 bases and the J gene end by 5 bases; junction bases not matched to a gene: 6. Germline assignment: CDR1 SGDLS and CDR2 YYNGEE. The CDR3 reads CASSGPGGLETQYF. The CDR3 DNA follows: TGTGCCAGCAGCGGCCCGGGGGGGTTGGAGACCCAGTACTTC.

This sequence joins TRBV4-2 and TRBJ2-3, with 10 positions matching TRBD2. The trim removed 3 bases at V and 1 base at J, leaving 10 bases unmatched. CDR1 is LGHNA, CDR2 YNFKEQ, per germline. The CDR3 loop spans 18 amino acids. CDR3 amino acids: CASSQNPSGGDRTDTQYF. In nucleotides, the CDR3 is TGTGCCAGCAGCCAGAACCCTAGCGGGGGAGACCGCACAGATACGCAGTATTTT.

This clonotype was detected ten times or more. The chain employs TRBV6-2 or TRBV6-3 and TRBJ2-2; D is possibly TRBD1 (5 bases). The germline CDR1 and CDR2 sequences are MNHEY and SVGEGT. CDR3 length equals 13 residues. Trimming cost V 6 bases and J 4 bases, with 9 bases left between them. CDR3 sequence: CASRGQGTGELFF. The CDR3 DNA reads as TGTGCCAGCAGAGGGCAGGGCACCGGGGAGCTGTTTTTT.